This T cell receptor beta chain was documented in a study of tumor-infiltrating lymphocytes in primary liver carcinoma. Joint extraction of RNA and DNA used 20-30 mg of bulk tissue that was unsorted. On this clonotype: One end of the junction varies from germline; a read error may be responsible.

This CDR3 contains 13 residues. Germline V CDR1 and CDR2: SGHAT, FQNNGV. Reverse transcription of roughly 0.5 ug total RNA with a constant-region primer produced TCR beta cDNA. Slightly modified ARM-PCR, run as three nested multiplex PCR rounds, produced the TCR beta libraries. The first two PCR rounds used TRBV1-TRBV30 primers with a Cbeta primer, 9 to 11 cycles each. TCRdb re-called the multiplex PCR reads with MiXCR, one entry per CDR3 protein. The sample gives some 120,000 distinct CDR3 sequences, 64% of which show up once; 7% to 10% is in the top ten. This chain links TRBV11-2 with TRBJ2-3; 7 nucleotides match TRBD2. The specimen was liver tumor tissue from sampling region 3. Subset of the sample: tumor region T3, left-lateral pole. This sequence originates from a woman aged 55-69 years with primary liver carcinoma and hepatitis B virus infection. In DNA, the CDR3 is TGTGCCAGCAGCCCACGACTAGCAAATACGAAGTATTTT. This gives the protein CASSPRLANTKYF.